The sequence of this T cell receptor (beta chain) was determined in a study of blood T cell repertoires in COVID-19. The wider study: Sites across the United States, Italy and Spain contributed samples from acute and convalescent COVID-19. The analysed material was cDNA or gDNA that came from T cells, B-cell-depleted T cells, or PBMCs.

Original processing notes: Using reference gene primer amplification, nucleated cell counts were estimated. Only in-frame clones appear in the TCRdb table, and some are missing; sequencing was by immunoSEQ multiplex PCR. That table supplies the V and J calls and clone size; D and trimming were determined from the DNA. Found here are some 83,000 clones, 86% of them singletons; the top ten hold around a sixth. This sequence originates from an elderly man in a cohort sampled during active COVID-19. Sample: peripheral blood.

The CDR3 nucleotides are TGTGCCAGCAGTGGGGGGACAACTTATGGCTACACCTTC. Its translation is CASSGGTTYGYTF. This chain connects TRBV2 to TRBJ1-2; TRBD1 is a possible D gene (6 bases). CDR3 length: 13 amino acids. Trimming left V 4 bases short and J 5 bases short, with 11 bases between. Germline CDR1 is SNHLY and CDR2 is FYNNEI.